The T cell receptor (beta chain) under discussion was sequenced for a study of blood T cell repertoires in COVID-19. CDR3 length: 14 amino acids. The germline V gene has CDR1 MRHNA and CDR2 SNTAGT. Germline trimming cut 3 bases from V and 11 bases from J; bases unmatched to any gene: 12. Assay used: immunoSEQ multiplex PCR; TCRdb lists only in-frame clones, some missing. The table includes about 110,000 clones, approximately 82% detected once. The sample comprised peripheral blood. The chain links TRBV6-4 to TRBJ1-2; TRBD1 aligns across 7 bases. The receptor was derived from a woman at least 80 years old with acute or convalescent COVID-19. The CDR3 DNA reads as TGTGCCAGCAGTGATCAATCAGGGGGACGCGGGTACACCTTC. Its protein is CASSDQSGGRGYTF.